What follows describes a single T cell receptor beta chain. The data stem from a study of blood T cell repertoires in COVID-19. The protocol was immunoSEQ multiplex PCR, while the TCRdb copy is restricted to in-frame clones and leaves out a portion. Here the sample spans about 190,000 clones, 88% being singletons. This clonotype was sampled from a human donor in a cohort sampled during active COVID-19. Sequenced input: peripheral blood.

DNA of the CDR3: TGTGCCAGCAGCAGGACAGGGACGGGAAACACCATATATTTT. Residues: CASSRTGTGNTIYF. The chain is built from TRBV2 and TRBJ1-3; 8 nucleotides agree with TRBD1. Germline loops: CDR1 SNHLY, CDR2 FYNNEI. V was clipped by 6 bases and J by 4 bases; unmatched bases: 5. The CDR3 sequence is 14 residues long.